These 17 T cell receptor beta chains were sequenced from one sample in a study of blood T cell repertoires in COVID-19. Clones were sequenced by immunoSEQ multiplex PCR, and TCRdb holds only the in-frame ones, with some missing. The data contain roughly 180,000 clones, roughly 80% of them singletons. The sequenced material came from PBMCs or T cells enriched from blood (not recorded which). These receptors came from a woman in her 40s with acute COVID-19.

The CDR3 DNA is TGTGCCAGCAGTGTTCTAGCGGGAGCCAAAAGCAATGAGCAGTTCTTC. Translating it yields CASSVLAGAKSNEQFF. The chain recombines TRBV25-1 with TRBJ2-1; the match to TRBD2 covers 10 bases. The junction had 9 bases not matched to a gene; V was cut back by 4 bases and J by 6 bases. CDR3 length equals 16 residues. The germline gives CDR1 MGHDK, CDR2 SYGVNS.

V usage is TRBV6-2 or TRBV6-3 and J usage is TRBJ2-7; 7 bases align to TRBD2. The CDR3 has 13 residues. With V trimmed by 0 bases and J by 6 bases, 2 bases remained unmatched. Per the germline V gene, CDR1 is MNHEY and CDR2 is SVGEGT. The CDR3 DNA sequence: TGTGCCAGCAGTTACTCGGGAGGGCGCGAGCAGTACTTC. Translated, it gives CASSYSGGREQYF.

The V gene is TRBV19, the J gene TRBJ2-1, with 7 bases aligning to TRBD2. Germline CDR1 and CDR2: LNHDA and SQIVND (reference sequence). Trimming cost V 10 bases and J 4 bases; bases outside gene matches: 16. The CDR3 extends over 16 amino acids. The CDR3 DNA reads as TGTGCCACCTCTCGCTTAGAGGGAGGGTCTTACAATGAGCAGTTCTTC. Its translation is CATSRLEGGSYNEQFF.

The rearrangement links TRBV30 to TRBJ2-5; D gene unclear. Germline V lookup: CDR1 GTSNPN, CDR2 SVGIG (reference sequence). V was pared by 1 base and J by 1 base, with 7 bases between. The CDR3 extends over 13 amino acids. CDR3 sequence (DNA): TGTGCCTGGAGTGGAGCAGGCCAAGAGACCCAGTACTTC. Translated: CAWSGAGQETQYF. The complete variable domain, with remaining parts taken from reference TRBV30 and TRBJ2-5, reads SQTIHQWPATLVQPVGSPLSLECTVEGTSNPNLYWYRQAAGRGLQLLFYSVGIGQISSEVPQNLSASRPQDRQFILSSKKLLLSDSGFYLCAWSGAGQETQYFGPGTRLLVL.

This clone showed up just once. The chain couples TRBV21-1 to TRBJ2-3; TRBD1 reflects the table's D call only, with no check against the DNA. TRBV21-1 is deemed a pseudogene. This CDR3 is built from 14 residues. The CDR3 sequence: CASSSKDRAHTQYF. The CDR3 coding sequence is TGTGCCAGCAGCTCCAAGGACAGGGCCCATACGCAGTATTTT.

This sequence joins TRBV10-3 and TRBJ2-2, with a possible D match to TRBD2 (7 bases). Germline V gives CDR1 ENHRY, CDR2 SYGVKD. The V end was cut by 9 bases, the J end by 1 base, with 18 bases between. This CDR3 region has 16 residues. The CDR3 spells CAMGGASGLNTGELFF. CDR3 nucleotides: TGTGCCATGGGGGGGGCTAGCGGACTGAACACCGGGGAGCTGTTTTTT.

This clone was recorded at least ten times. The chain uses TRBV6-2 or TRBV6-3 and TRBJ1-5; 7 nucleotides match TRBD1. From germline, CDR1 is MNHEY and CDR2 SVGEGT. The CDR3 has 15 amino acids. V was pared by 2 bases and J by 6 bases, with 7 bases of the junction left unmatched. The CDR3 region is CASSYPQGDSQPQHF. CDR3 in DNA: TGTGCCAGCAGTTACCCCCAGGGGGATAGTCAGCCCCAGCATTTT.

The chain links TRBV29-1 to TRBJ2-1; possibly TRBD2 for D (6 bases). Germline-derived CDR1 and CDR2 are SQVTM and ANQGSEA. The CDR3 runs 15 residues. V lost 7 bases and J 4 bases, leaving 20 bases between the germline ends. The CDR3 region has the DNA TGCAGCGCCCAGACGACTAGGTCCTTATACAATGAGCAGTTCTTC. It specifies CSAQTTRSLYNEQFF.

The chain carries TRBV19 and TRBJ1-5; 9 bases agree with TRBD1. Germline V gene lookup returns CDR1 LNHDA and CDR2 SQIVND (reference sequence). The CDR3 is made up of 15 amino acids. The V gene end was trimmed by 4 bases and the J gene end by 1 base; junction bases not matched to a gene: 2. The CDR3: CASSRQGESNQPQHF. CDR3 sequence (DNA): TGTGCCAGTAGTAGACAGGGGGAAAGCAATCAGCCCCAGCATTTT.

The V and J genes are TRBV18 and TRBJ2-4; 8 bases line up with TRBD1. The germline CDR1 and CDR2 sequences are KGHSH and LQKENI. This CDR3 has 16 amino acids. Losses at the gene ends were 3 bases for V and 1 base for J; bases not matched to a gene: 5. The CDR3 protein is CASSPPRQGAKNIQYF. For the CDR3, the DNA is TGTGCCAGCTCACCTCCGAGACAGGGGGCCAAAAACATTCAGTACTTC.

The CDR3 bases are TGTGCCAGTAGTATAGACTATGGACCGACTATGGGCTACACCTTC. Translation: CASSIDYGPTMGYTF. The chain carries TRBV19 and TRBJ1-2; D is unclear. Germline assignment: CDR1 LNHDA and CDR2 SQIVND (reference sequence). Deletions cut 0 bases from V and 8 bases from J, with 16 bases between. The CDR3 is 15 residues long.

This clone turned up a few times. The chain recombines TRBV10-2 with TRBJ2-7; the match to TRBD2 covers 8 bases. Germline CDR1 WSHSY, CDR2 SAAADI. This CDR3 has 15 residues. The V segment lost 4 bases and the J segment 5 bases; nucleotides outside the gene matches: 10. DNA for the CDR3: TGCGCCAGCAGTGTATCGGGGGGGGTCGGCCACGAGCAGTACTTC. Translation gives CASSVSGGVGHEQYF.

The chain couples TRBV5-1 to TRBJ2-7, with TRBD1 identical over 7 bases. Germline CDR1 SGHRS, CDR2 YFSETQ. The ends lost 1 base at V and 6 bases at J; junction bases unmatched: 7. The CDR3 has 14 residues. CDR3 sequence: CASSLRARGTEQYF. CDR3 sequence (DNA): TGCGCCAGCAGCTTGCGGGCCAGGGGGACCGAGCAGTACTTC.

V is TRBV5-4 and J is TRBJ2-7, with a weak D call TRBD2 (7 bases). V lost 2 bases and J lost 3, with 15 bases in between. Per germline, CDR1 SGHNT and CDR2 YYREEE (reference sequence). CDR3 length equals 15 residues. CDR3 amino acids: CASSFRGANNYEQYF. CDR3 DNA: TGTGCCAGCAGCTTCCGGGGGGCGAATAACTACGAGCAGTACTTC.

The V call is TRBV7-3, the J call TRBJ1-1; 12 nucleotides align to TRBD1. V was clipped by 5 bases and J by 1 base; unmatched bases: 11. The germline V gene has CDR1 SGHTA and CDR2 FQGTGA. This CDR3 has 18 amino acids. The DNA of the CDR3 is TGTGCCAGCAGCAACCGGGACAGGGGGCGCCCCGGGAACACTGAAGCTTTCTTT. Encoded protein: CASSNRDRGRPGNTEAFF. The full variable domain, rest sourced from reference TRBV7-3 and TRBJ1-1, is GAGVSQTPSNKVTEKGKYVELRCDPISGHTALYWYRQSLGQGPEFLIYFQGTGAADDSGLPNDRFFAVRPEGSVSTLKIQRTERGDSAVYLCASSNRDRGRPGNTEAFFGQGTRLTVV.

V gene TRBV5-1 combines with J gene TRBJ2-5; perhaps TRBD2 as D (6 bases). CDR1 is SGHRS, CDR2 YFSETQ, per germline. This CDR3 spans 15 amino acids. V was cut by 5 bases and J by 2 bases, with 16 bases left in between. CDR3 residues: CASSGFGGIQETQYF. For the CDR3, the DNA is TGCGCCAGCAGTGGCTTCGGGGGAATTCAAGAGACCCAGTACTTC.

J is TRBJ1-2 and V is TRBV28, with TRBD1 matching over 7 bases. The V gene end was trimmed by 1 base and the J gene end by 3 bases; junction bases not matched to a gene: 2. Germline CDR1 MDHEN, CDR2 SYDVKM. The CDR3 sequence is 14 residues long. The CDR3, as DNA: TGTGCCAGCAGTTTATCCGGGACAGACTATGGCTACACCTTC. Translated: CASSLSGTDYGYTF.